The rows below give T cell receptor beta chains drawn from one sample of a study of shared clonotypes between healthy human individuals. Profiling relied on immunoSEQ multiplex PCR, and the TCRdb table lists in-frame clones only, not all of them. The sample includes a few million clones, around 90% of them seen just once. The sample taken for sequencing was naive CD4+ T cells from PBMCs. The receptor set was obtained from a man younger than 35 in good health. Some clones in this sample may be carry-over from other donors' samples. The CDR3 runs from the conserved cysteine through the conserved F or W. Each record gives: CDR3 DNA, CDR3 protein, D gene, clone size, V gene, J gene. The D gene is left open where the match is weak. For some rows the clone size is stated as once, few or many, or as a class when expanded; others skip it.

cdr3_nt: TGTGCCAGCAGCTTAGGGGGCCGACTAGCGGGAGCTTATGGTGAGCAGTTCTTC; cdr3_aa: CASSLGGRLAGAYGEQFF; d_call: TRBD2; clone_size: NA; v_call: TRBV7-9; j_call: TRBJ2-1
cdr3_nt: TGTGCCATCAGTCCCAGGGGGCGCCTCTCGGACGAGCAGTACTTC; cdr3_aa: CAISPRGRLSDEQYF; d_call: TRBD1; clone_size: NA; v_call: TRBV10-3; j_call: TRBJ2-7
cdr3_nt: TGTGCCAGCAGTCTTGAAACGGGAGGGACTGAAGCTTTCTTT; cdr3_aa: CASSLETGGTEAFF; d_call: NA; clone_size: NA; v_call: TRBV27; j_call: TRBJ1-1
cdr3_nt: TGTGCCAGCAGCCAAGAATCGCGGGAGGGGGCAGATACGCAGTATTTT; cdr3_aa: CASSQESREGADTQYF; d_call: TRBD2; clone_size: NA; v_call: TRBV4-2; j_call: TRBJ2-3
cdr3_nt: TGTGCCAGTAGTGGAGAGCCTGGAAACACCATATATTTT; cdr3_aa: CASSGEPGNTIYF; d_call: NA; clone_size: NA; v_call: TRBV19; j_call: TRBJ1-3
cdr3_nt: TGTGCCAGCAGCCAAGAGGCAGCTTCCTACGAGCAGTACTTC; cdr3_aa: CASSQEAASYEQYF; d_call: NA; clone_size: NA; v_call: TRBV4-2; j_call: TRBJ2-7
cdr3_nt: TGTGCCAGCAGCCAAGAATACACGGGCTATGGCTACACCTTC; cdr3_aa: CASSQEYTGYGYTF; d_call: NA; clone_size: NA; v_call: TRBV4-2; j_call: TRBJ1-2
cdr3_nt: TGTGCCAGTAGTATCTCTTTCGAGCGGGAGGGCCACGAGCAGTACTTC; cdr3_aa: CASSISFEREGHEQYF; d_call: TRBD2; clone_size: NA; v_call: TRBV19; j_call: TRBJ2-7
cdr3_nt: TGTGCCAGCAGCACAGATACGCAGTATTTT; cdr3_aa: CASSTDTQYF; d_call: NA; clone_size: NA; v_call: TRBV28; j_call: TRBJ2-3
cdr3_nt: TGTGCCAGCTCGGGGCGAGACAGGGTGACCAATGAGCAGTTCTTC; cdr3_aa: CASSGRDRVTNEQFF; d_call: TRBD1; clone_size: NA; v_call: TRBV28; j_call: TRBJ2-1
cdr3_nt: TGCGCCAGCAGAGGACAGGGGGGAATCTATGGCTACACCTTC; cdr3_aa: CASRGQGGIYGYTF; d_call: TRBD1; clone_size: NA; v_call: TRBV5-1; j_call: TRBJ1-2
cdr3_nt: TGTGCCAGCAGTGAAGCCCGAGCTTTGGGAACCTACGAGCAGTACTTC; cdr3_aa: CASSEARALGTYEQYF; d_call: NA; clone_size: NA; v_call: TRBV6-1; j_call: TRBJ2-7
cdr3_nt: TGTGCCAGCAGCTTAAATGGCGGGCTGTGGAATGAGCAGTTCTTC; cdr3_aa: CASSLNGGLWNEQFF; d_call: NA; clone_size: NA; v_call: TRBV7-9; j_call: TRBJ2-1
cdr3_nt: TGTGCCAGCAGCCAACGGGACACCGCTAACTATGGCTACACCTTC; cdr3_aa: CASSQRDTANYGYTF; d_call: NA; clone_size: NA; v_call: TRBV14; j_call: TRBJ1-2
cdr3_nt: TGCGCCAGCAGCTTTCAAGGGAGCACAGATACGCAGTATTTT; cdr3_aa: CASSFQGSTDTQYF; d_call: NA; clone_size: NA; v_call: TRBV5-1; j_call: TRBJ2-3
cdr3_nt: TGTGCCAGCAGCCCCGACAGGGCTGGCAATCAGCCCCAGCATTTT; cdr3_aa: CASSPDRAGNQPQHF; d_call: TRBD1; clone_size: NA; v_call: TRBV7-8; j_call: TRBJ1-5
cdr3_nt: TGTGCCAGTTCAGGGGTTAGAGGACGATTGGGAAACACCATATATTTT; cdr3_aa: CASSGVRGRLGNTIYF; d_call: NA; clone_size: NA; v_call: TRBV6-6; j_call: TRBJ1-3
cdr3_nt: TGTGCCAGCGCCGTGCCGGGGGGCGGCGAGCAGTACTTC; cdr3_aa: CASAVPGGGEQYF; d_call: NA; clone_size: NA; v_call: TRBV25-1; j_call: TRBJ2-7
cdr3_nt: TGTGCCAGTAGTGTAGAAACGGGGGAAAAACTGTTTTTT; cdr3_aa: CASSVETGEKLFF; d_call: NA; clone_size: NA; v_call: TRBV19; j_call: TRBJ1-4
cdr3_nt: TGTGCCATCCGGGGCGGAGAGGGCTTCTACACCTTC; cdr3_aa: CAIRGGEGFYTF; d_call: NA; clone_size: once; v_call: TRBV10-3; j_call: TRBJ1-2
cdr3_nt: TGTGCCGGGCGGCGAGGGACAGGCCCTAACTATGGCTACACCTTC; cdr3_aa: CAGRRGTGPNYGYTF; d_call: TRBD1; clone_size: NA; v_call: TRBV19; j_call: TRBJ1-2
cdr3_nt: TGTGCCAGCAGCTTGGCCGCCGGGACTTACACAGATACGCAGTATTTT; cdr3_aa: CASSLAAGTYTDTQYF; d_call: NA; clone_size: NA; v_call: TRBV5-4; j_call: TRBJ2-3
cdr3_nt: TGTGCCAGCAGACCGGGGGGAAGTGAAAAACTGTTTTTT; cdr3_aa: CASRPGGSEKLFF; d_call: NA; clone_size: NA; v_call: TRBV6-5; j_call: TRBJ1-4
cdr3_nt: TGTGCCAGCAGCCTAGAAGACCTAAAGGGGCAGTACTTC; cdr3_aa: CASSLEDLKGQYF; d_call: NA; clone_size: NA; v_call: TRBV28; j_call: TRBJ2-7
cdr3_nt: TGTGCCAGCAGCTTAGCGCGGCGAGCCTCCTACAATGAGCAGTTCTTC; cdr3_aa: CASSLARRASYNEQFF; d_call: NA; clone_size: NA; v_call: TRBV11-1; j_call: TRBJ2-1